Listed below are T cell receptor beta chains from one sample, sequenced in a study of blood T cell repertoires in COVID-19. Libraries were prepared by immunoSEQ multiplex PCR; TCRdb keeps only in-frame clonotypes and omits some of them. This table holds 160,000 or so clones, roughly 87% found once. The sequenced sample was peripheral blood. The receptors originated from a woman aged 70 to 79 with acute or convalescent COVID-19. Both conserved end residues are trimmed from each CDR3. Each record gives: V gene, D gene, CDR3 protein. The D gene is left open where the match is weak.

V gene: TRBV5-4
D gene: TRBD2
CDR3 protein: ASSLLAGGHEDTQY

V gene: TRBV5-1
D gene: NA
CDR3 protein: ASSLVSQGLVGYT

V gene: TRBV30
D gene: NA
CDR3 protein: AWSLGPGSPRELF

V gene: TRBV2
D gene: NA
CDR3 protein: ASGLNRVGGYT

V gene: TRBV27
D gene: TRBD2
CDR3 protein: ASSLGTSGGADTQY

V gene: TRBV6-6
D gene: TRBD2
CDR3 protein: ASSFLAGGETQY

V gene: TRBV6-2/TRBV6-3
D gene: NA
CDR3 protein: ASSYGHFSIPQY

V gene: TRBV5-1
D gene: TRBD1
CDR3 protein: ASSSGTGGAGDTIY

V gene: TRBV7-2
D gene: TRBD2
CDR3 protein: ASSLIAGLYNEQF

V gene: TRBV6-5
D gene: NA
CDR3 protein: ASRTSGGDGYEQY

V gene: TRBV5-1
D gene: TRBD1
CDR3 protein: ASSPTGSSYEQY

V gene: TRBV6-5
D gene: NA
CDR3 protein: ASIGQGNYGYT

V gene: TRBV6-4
D gene: NA
CDR3 protein: ASRVTPNTEAF

V gene: TRBV6-5
D gene: NA
CDR3 protein: ASSYLSGAPYEQY

V gene: TRBV19
D gene: NA
CDR3 protein: ASSRIQGLGNTIY

V gene: TRBV19
D gene: NA
CDR3 protein: ASSIAAGAETQY

V gene: TRBV7-8
D gene: NA
CDR3 protein: ASSLASVAYEQY

V gene: TRBV18
D gene: NA
CDR3 protein: ASSPQGEPTNYGYT

V gene: TRBV14
D gene: NA
CDR3 protein: ASSHLYKGITDTQY

V gene: TRBV27
D gene: TRBD1
CDR3 protein: ALWGDRRLEKLF

V gene: TRBV27
D gene: TRBD2
CDR3 protein: ASNTLAGASYEQY

V gene: TRBV5-1
D gene: TRBD2
CDR3 protein: ASSSQPGLAGQETQY